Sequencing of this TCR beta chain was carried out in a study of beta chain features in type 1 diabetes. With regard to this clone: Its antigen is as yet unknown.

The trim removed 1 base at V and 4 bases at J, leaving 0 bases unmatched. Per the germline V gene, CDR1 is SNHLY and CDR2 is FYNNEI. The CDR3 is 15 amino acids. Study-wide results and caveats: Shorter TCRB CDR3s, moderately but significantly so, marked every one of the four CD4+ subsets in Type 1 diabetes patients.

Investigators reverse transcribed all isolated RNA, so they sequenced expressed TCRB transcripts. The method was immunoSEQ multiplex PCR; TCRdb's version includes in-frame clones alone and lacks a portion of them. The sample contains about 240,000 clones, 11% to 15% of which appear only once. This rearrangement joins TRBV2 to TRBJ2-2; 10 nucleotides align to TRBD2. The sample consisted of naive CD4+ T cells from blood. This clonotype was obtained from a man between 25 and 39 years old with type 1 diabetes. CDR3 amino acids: CASSEVAGGTGELFF. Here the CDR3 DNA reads TGTGCCAGCAGTGAAGTAGCGGGGGGCACCGGGGAGCTGTTTTTT.